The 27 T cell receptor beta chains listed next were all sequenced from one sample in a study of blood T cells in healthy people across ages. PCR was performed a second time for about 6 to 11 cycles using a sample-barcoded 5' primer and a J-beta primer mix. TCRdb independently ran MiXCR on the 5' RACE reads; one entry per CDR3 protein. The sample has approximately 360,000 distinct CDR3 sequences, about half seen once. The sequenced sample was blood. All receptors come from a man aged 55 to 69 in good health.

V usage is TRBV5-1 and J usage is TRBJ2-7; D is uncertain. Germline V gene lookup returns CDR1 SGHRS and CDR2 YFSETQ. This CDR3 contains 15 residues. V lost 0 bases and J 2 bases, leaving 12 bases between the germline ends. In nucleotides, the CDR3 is TGCGCCAGCAGCTTGGGTGGCGGTGCTACCTACGAGCAGTACTTC. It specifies CASSLGGGATYEQYF.

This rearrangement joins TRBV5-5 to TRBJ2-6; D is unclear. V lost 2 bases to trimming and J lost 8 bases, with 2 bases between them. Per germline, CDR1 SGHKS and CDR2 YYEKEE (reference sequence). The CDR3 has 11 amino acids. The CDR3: CASSFSNVLTF. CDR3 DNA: TGTGCCAGCAGCTTTTCCAACGTCCTGACTTTC.

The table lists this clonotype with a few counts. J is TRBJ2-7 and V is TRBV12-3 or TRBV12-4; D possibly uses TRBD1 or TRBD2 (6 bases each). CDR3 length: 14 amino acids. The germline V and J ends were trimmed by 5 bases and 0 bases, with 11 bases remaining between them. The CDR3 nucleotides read TGTGCCAGCAGTCCCTCGGGGGCCTCCTACGAGCAGTACTTC. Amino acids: CASSPSGASYEQYF.

For the CDR3, the DNA is TGTGCCAGCAGCCAAGTATCCGGACTAGCGGGGGGGTACAATGAGCAGTTCTTC. It encodes CASSQVSGLAGGYNEQFF. This rearrangement joins TRBV3-1 to TRBJ2-1; TRBD2 agrees at 15 bases. V dropped 1 base and J dropped 4; count of bases not matched to a gene: 5. The CDR3 is 18 residues long. The germline CDR1 and CDR2 sequences are LGHDT and YNNKEL (reference sequence).

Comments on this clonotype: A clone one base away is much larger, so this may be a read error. As DNA, the CDR3 is TGCAGTGCTCCTCGGACAGGGGGGATGCGTCAGCCCCAGCATTTT. Translated: CSAPRTGGMRQPQHF. The chain employs TRBV20-1 and TRBJ1-5, with 10 nucleotides matching TRBD1. V dropped 5 bases and J dropped 6; count of bases not matched to a gene: 10. Germline V gives CDR1 DFQATT, CDR2 SNEGSKA (reference sequence). The CDR3 is 15 residues long.

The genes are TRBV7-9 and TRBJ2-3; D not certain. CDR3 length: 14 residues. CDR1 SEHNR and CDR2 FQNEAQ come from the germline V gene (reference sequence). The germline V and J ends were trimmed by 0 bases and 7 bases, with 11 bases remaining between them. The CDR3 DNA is TGTGCCAGCAGCTTAGCGGTCCCCGGGCATACGCAGTATTTT. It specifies CASSLAVPGHTQYF.

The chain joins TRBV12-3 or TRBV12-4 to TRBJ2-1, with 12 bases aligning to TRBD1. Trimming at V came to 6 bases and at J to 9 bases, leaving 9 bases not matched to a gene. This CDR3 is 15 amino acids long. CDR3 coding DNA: TGTGCCAGCAGGGACGGGACAGGGGGCTTTGGTGAGCAGTTCTTC. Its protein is CASRDGTGGFGEQFF.

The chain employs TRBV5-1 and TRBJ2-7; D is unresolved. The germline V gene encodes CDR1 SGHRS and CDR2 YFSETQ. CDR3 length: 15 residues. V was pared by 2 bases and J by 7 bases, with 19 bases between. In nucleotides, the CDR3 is TGCGCCAGCAGCTTCCTCCGGTTTGACAATAATGAGCAGTACTTC. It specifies CASSFLRFDNNEQYF.

Here the CDR3 reads CASSFGLPSYNEQFF. The CDR3 DNA follows: TGCGCCAGCAGCTTCGGGCTCCCCTCCTACAATGAGCAGTTCTTC. This sequence joins TRBV5-1 and TRBJ2-1; no reliable D call. V lost 2 bases to trimming and J lost 0 bases, with 9 bases between them. CDR1 and CDR2 (germline): SGHRS, YFSETQ. The CDR3 runs 15 residues. Variable domain in full (rest from reference TRBV5-1 and TRBJ2-1): KAGVTQTPRYLIKTRGQQVTLSCSPISGHRSVSWYQQTPGQGLQFLFEYFSETQRNKGNFPGRFSGRQFSNSRSEMNVSTLELGDSALYLCASSFGLPSYNEQFFGPGTRLTVL.

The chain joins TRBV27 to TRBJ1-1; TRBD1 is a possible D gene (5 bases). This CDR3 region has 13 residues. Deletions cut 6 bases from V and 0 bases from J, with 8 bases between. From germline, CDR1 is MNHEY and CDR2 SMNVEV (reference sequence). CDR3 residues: CASRTVMNTEAFF. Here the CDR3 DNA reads TGTGCCAGCAGGACAGTCATGAACACTGAAGCTTTCTTT.

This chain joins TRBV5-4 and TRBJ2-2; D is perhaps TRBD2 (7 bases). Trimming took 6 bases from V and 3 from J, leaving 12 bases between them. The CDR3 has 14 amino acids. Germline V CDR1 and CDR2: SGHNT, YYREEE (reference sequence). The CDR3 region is CASTPGGDTGELFF. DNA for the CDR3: TGTGCCAGCACCCCGGGGGGCGACACCGGGGAGCTGTTTTTT.

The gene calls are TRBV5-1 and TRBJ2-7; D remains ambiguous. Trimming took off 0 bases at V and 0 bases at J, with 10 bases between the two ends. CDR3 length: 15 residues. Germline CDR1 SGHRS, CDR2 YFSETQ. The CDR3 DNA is TGCGCCAGCAGCTTGGACGGCAGGAGCTCCTACGAGCAGTACTTC. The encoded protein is CASSLDGRSSYEQYF. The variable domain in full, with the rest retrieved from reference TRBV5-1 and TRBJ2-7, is KAGVTQTPRYLIKTRGQQVTLSCSPISGHRSVSWYQQTPGQGLQFLFEYFSETQRNKGNFPGRFSGRQFSNSRSEMNVSTLELGDSALYLCASSLDGRSSYEQYFGPGTRLTVT.

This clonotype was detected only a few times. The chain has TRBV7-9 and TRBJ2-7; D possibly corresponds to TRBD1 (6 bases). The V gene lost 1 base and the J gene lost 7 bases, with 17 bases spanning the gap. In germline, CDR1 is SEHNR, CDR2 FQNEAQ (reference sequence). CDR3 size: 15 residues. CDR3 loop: CASSLVTGHRNEQYF. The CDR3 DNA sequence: TGTGCCAGCAGCTTAGTTACGGGACACAGAAATGAGCAGTACTTC.

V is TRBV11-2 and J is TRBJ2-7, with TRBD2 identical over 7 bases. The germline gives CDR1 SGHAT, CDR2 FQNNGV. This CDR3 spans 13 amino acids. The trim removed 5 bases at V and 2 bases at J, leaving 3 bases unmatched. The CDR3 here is CASSGGDAYEQYF. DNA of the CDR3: TGTGCCAGCAGCGGGGGGGACGCCTACGAGCAGTACTTC.

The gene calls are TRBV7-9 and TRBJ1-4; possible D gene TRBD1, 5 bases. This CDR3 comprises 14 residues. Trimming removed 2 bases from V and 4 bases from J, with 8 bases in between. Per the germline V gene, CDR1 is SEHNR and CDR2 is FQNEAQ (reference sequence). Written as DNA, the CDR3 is TGTGCCAGCAGCTTATCGGGGGATAATGAAAAACTGTTTTTT. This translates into CASSLSGDNEKLFF.

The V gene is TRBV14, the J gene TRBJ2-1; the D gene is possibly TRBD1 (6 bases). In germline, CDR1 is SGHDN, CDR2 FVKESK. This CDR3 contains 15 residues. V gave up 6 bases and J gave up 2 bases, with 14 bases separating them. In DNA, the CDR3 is TGTGCCAGCAGGCCAGGGGTTACTGCCTACAATGAGCAGTTCTTC. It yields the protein CASRPGVTAYNEQFF.

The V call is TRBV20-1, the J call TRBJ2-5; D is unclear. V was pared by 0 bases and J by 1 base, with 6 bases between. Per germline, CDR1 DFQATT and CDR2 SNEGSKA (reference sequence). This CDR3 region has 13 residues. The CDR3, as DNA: TGCAGTGCTAGAGACGCAGCCCAAGAGACCCAGTACTTC. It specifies CSARDAAQETQYF.

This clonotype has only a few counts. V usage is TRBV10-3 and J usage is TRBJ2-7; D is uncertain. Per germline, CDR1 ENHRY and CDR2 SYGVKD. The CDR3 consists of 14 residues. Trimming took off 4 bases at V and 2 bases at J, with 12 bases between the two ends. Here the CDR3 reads CAISGNFPPYEQYF. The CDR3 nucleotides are TGTGCCATCAGTGGGAACTTCCCTCCCTACGAGCAGTACTTC.

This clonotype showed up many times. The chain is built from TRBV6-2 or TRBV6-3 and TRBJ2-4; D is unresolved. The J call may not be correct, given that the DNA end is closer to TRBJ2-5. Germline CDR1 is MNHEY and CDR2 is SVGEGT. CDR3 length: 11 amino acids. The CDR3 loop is CASSYGRTQYF. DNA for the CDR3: TGTGCCAGCAGTTACGGGCGGACCCAGTACTTC.

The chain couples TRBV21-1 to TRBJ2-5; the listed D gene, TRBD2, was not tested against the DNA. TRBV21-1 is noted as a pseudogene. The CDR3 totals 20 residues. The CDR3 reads CANSKRKLTGLAGNKETQYF. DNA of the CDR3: TGTGCCAACAGCAAACGGAAACTTACCGGACTAGCGGGGAATAAAGAGACCCAGTACTTC.

CDR3 nucleotide sequence: TGTGCCAGCAGTGGCCCCACTAGCGGCTCCTACAATGAGCAGTTCTTC. Protein: CASSGPTSGSYNEQFF. This chain connects TRBV25-1 to TRBJ2-1, with TRBD2 matching 8 bases. The trim removed 4 bases at V and 0 bases at J, leaving 5 bases unmatched. The CDR3 has 16 residues. Germline V gene lookup returns CDR1 MGHDK and CDR2 SYGVNS.

As DNA, the CDR3 is TGCGCCAGCAGCTTGGCTATTAGTGGCAGGGGCTACGAGCAGTACTTC. Protein: CASSLAISGRGYEQYF. V is TRBV5-1 and J is TRBJ2-7; the D gene is possibly TRBD1 (6 bases). Germline CDR1 reads SGHRS; CDR2 reads YFSETQ. Trimming took off 0 bases at V and 3 bases at J, with 16 bases between the two ends. The CDR3 is made up of 16 amino acids.

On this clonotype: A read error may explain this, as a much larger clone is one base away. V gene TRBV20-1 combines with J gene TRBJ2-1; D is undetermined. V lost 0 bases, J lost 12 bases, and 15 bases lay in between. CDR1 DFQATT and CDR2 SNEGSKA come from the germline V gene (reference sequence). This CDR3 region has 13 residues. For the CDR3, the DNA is TGCAGTGCTAGAGATTGGAGCCGTGGTGGGCAGTTCTTC. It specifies CSARDWSRGGQFF.

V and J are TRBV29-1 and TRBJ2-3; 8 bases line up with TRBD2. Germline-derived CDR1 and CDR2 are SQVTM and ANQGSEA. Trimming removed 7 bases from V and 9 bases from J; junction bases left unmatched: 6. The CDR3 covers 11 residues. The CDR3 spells CSDGPGGTQYF. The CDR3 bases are TGCAGCGACGGGCCGGGAGGGACGCAGTATTTT.

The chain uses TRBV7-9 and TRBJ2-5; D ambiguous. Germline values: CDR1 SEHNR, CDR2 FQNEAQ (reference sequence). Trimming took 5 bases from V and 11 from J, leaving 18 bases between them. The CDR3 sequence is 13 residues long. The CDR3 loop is CASSVEVVDEQYF. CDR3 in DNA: TGTGCCAGCAGCGTAGAGGTGGTCGATGAGCAGTACTTC.

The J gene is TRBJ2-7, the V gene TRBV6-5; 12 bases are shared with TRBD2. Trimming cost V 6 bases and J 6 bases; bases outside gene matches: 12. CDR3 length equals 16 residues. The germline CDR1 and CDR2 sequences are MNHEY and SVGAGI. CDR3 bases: TGTGCCAGCAGCGCCTCGGGTCTAGCGGGAGGGCGCGAGCAGTACTTC. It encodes CASSASGLAGGREQYF.

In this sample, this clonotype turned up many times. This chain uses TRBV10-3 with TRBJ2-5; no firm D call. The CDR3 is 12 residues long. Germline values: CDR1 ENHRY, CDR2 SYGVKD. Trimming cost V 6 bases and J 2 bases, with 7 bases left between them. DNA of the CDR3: TGTGCCATCAGCGGCAGACAAGAGACCCAGTACTTC. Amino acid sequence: CAISGRQETQYF.